This T cell receptor beta chain comes out of a study of T cells after yellow fever vaccination. At the level of the study: Any fraction with a low cell number was prepared using SMART-Seq v4 Ultra Low Input. Study-level results: Weaker overall was a secondary response that nonetheless peaked faster, on day 5 versus 15.

Points on this clonotype: Its matching antigen is unknown.

The V gene lost 1 base and the J gene lost 2 bases, with 9 bases spanning the gap. The CDR3 is 14 amino acids. The germline V gene has CDR1 LGHDT and CDR2 YNNKEL (reference sequence). MiXCR was run by TCRdb on the 5' RACE reads, yielding one entry per CDR3 protein. This sample has 500,000 to 650,000 distinct CDR3 sequences, with roughly 13% found just once. This chain connects TRBV3-1 to TRBJ2-7; D possibly corresponds to TRBD2 (5 bases). The starting material was PBMCs, obtained on the day of the yellow fever booster vaccination. This receptor was obtained from a man aged 25 to 45 who received the YFV17D yellow fever vaccine. The CDR3 protein is CASSQASGAYEQYF. The CDR3 region has the DNA TGTGCCAGCAGCCAAGCCAGCGGAGCCTACGAGCAGTACTTC.